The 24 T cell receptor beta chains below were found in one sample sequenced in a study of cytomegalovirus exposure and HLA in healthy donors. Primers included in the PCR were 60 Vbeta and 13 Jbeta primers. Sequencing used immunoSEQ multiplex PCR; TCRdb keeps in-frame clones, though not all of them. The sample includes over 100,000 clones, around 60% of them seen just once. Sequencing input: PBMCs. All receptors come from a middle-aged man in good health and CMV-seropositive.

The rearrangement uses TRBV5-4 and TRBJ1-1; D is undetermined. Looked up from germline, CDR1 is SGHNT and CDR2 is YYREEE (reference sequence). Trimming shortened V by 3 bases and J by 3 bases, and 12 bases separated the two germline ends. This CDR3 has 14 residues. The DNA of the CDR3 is TGTGCCAGCAGCTCAACCGGGATACACACTGAAGCTTTCTTT. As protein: CASSSTGIHTEAFF. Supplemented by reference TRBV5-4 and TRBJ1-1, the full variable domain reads ETGVTQSPTHLIKTRGQQVTLRCSSQSGHNTVSWYQQALGQGPQFIFQYYREEENGRGNFPPRFSGLQFPNYSSELNVNALELDDSALYLCASSSTGIHTEAFFGQGTRLTVV.

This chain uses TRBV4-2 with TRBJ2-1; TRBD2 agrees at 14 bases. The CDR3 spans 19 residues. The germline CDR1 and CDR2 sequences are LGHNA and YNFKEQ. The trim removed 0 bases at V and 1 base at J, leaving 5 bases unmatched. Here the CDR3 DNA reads TGTGCCAGCAGCCAAGAGGGACTAGCGGGAGTCCTGTCCTACAATGAGCAGTTCTTC. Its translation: CASSQEGLAGVLSYNEQFF.

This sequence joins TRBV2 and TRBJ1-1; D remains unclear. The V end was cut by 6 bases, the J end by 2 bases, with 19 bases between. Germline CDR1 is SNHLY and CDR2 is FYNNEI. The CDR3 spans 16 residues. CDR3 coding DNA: TGTGCCAGCAGGCGGGGAGTGACCGTAGGAAACACTGAAGCTTTCTTT. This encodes CASRRGVTVGNTEAFF.

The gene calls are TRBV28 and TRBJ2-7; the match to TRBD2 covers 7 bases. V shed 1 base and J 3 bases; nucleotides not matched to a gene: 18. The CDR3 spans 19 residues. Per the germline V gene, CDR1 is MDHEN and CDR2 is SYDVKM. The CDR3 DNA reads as TGTGCCAGCAGTTTATCGGTCGTTGGGCGGGGGAGTATAAGCTACGAGCAGTACTTC. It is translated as CASSLSVVGRGSISYEQYF.

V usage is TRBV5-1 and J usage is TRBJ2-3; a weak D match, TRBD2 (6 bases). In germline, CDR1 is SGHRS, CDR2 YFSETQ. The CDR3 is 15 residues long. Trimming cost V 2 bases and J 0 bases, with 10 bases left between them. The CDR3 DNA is TGCGCCAGCAGCTTAGGGACTCCTAGCACAGATACGCAGTATTTT. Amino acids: CASSLGTPSTDTQYF.

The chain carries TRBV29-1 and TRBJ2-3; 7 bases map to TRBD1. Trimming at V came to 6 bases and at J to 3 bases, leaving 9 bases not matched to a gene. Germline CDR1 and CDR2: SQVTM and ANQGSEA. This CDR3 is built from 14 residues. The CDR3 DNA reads TGCAGCGTGATACAGGGGTTGGGTACAGATACGCAGTATTTT. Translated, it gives CSVIQGLGTDTQYF.

The CDR3 DNA is TGTGCCAGCAGACCAGGGGGCCGGATCTATGGCTACACCTTC. Encoded protein: CASRPGGRIYGYTF. The rearrangement uses TRBV27 and TRBJ1-2; 8 bases match TRBD1. From germline, CDR1 is MNHEY and CDR2 SMNVEV (reference sequence). This CDR3 has 14 residues. V shed 6 bases, J shed 4 bases, and the junction held 7 bases outside the gene matches.

The CDR3 spells CASYPDSLNTEAFF. CDR3 in DNA: TGTGCCAGCTACCCGGACAGTTTGAACACTGAAGCTTTCTTT. The chain employs TRBV27 and TRBJ1-1; a possible D gene is TRBD1 (6 bases). CDR1 is MNHEY and CDR2 is SMNVEV in the germline V gene (reference sequence). The CDR3 loop spans 14 amino acids. Trimming cost V 8 bases and J 0 bases, with 13 bases left between them.

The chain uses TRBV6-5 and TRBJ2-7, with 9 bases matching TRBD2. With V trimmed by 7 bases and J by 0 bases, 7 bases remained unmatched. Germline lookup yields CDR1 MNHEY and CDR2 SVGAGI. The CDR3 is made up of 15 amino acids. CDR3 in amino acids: CASTASGAPSYEQYF. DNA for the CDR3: TGTGCCAGCACCGCTAGCGGGGCCCCCTCCTACGAGCAGTACTTC.

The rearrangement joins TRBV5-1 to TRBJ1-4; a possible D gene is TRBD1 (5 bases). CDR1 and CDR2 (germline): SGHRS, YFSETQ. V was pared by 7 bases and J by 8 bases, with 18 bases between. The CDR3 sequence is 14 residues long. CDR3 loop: CASGPTGDREKLFF. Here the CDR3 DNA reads TGCGCCAGCGGCCCCACAGGAGATCGAGAAAAACTGTTTTTT.

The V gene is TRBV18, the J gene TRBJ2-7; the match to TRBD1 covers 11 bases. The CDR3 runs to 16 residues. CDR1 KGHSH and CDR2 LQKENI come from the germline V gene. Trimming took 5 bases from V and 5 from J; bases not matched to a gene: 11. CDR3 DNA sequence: TGTGCCAGCTCATCAACCGGGACAGGGGGATGGGACGAGCAGTACTTC. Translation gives CASSSTGTGGWDEQYF.

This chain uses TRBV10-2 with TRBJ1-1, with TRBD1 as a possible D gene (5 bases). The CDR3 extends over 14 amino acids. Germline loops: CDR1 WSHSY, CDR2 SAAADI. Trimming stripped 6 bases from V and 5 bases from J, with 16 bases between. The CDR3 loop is CASRGRGLGTEAFF. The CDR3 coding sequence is TGCGCCAGCAGGGGTCGGGGGTTGGGAACTGAAGCTTTCTTT.

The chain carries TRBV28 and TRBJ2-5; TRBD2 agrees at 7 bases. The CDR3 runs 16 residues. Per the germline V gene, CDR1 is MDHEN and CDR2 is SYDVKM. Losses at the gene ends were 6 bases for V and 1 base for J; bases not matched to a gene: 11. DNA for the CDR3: TGTGCCAGCAGCCTATGGTCTAGCGGACCCCAAGAGACCCAGTACTTC. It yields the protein CASSLWSSGPQETQYF.

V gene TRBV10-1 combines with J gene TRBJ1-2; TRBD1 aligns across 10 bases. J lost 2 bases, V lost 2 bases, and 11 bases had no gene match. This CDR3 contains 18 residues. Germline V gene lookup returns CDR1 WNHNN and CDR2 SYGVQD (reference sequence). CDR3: CASSEISTGGILNYGYTF. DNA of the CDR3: TGCGCCAGCAGTGAGATATCGACAGGGGGCATTCTGAACTATGGCTACACCTTC.

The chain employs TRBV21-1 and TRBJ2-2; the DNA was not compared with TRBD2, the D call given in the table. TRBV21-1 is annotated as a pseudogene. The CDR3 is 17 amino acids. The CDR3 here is CASSKWSGERITGELFF. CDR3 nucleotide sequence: TGTGCCAGCAGCAAATGGAGCGGAGAACGGATCACCGGGGAGCTGTTTTTT.

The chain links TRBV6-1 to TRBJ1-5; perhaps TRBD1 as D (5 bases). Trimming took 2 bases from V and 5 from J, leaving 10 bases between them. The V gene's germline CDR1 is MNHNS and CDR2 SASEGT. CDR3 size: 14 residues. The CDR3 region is CASSEWGGYQPQHF. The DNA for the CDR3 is TGTGCCAGCAGTGAATGGGGGGGTTATCAGCCCCAGCATTTT.

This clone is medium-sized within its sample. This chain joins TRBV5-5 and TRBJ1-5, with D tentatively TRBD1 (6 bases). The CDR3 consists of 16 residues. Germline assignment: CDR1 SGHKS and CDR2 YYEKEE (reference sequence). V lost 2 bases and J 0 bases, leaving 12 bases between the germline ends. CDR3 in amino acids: CASSFGQYYSNQPQHF. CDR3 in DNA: TGTGCCAGCAGCTTTGGACAGTACTATAGCAATCAGCCCCAGCATTTT.

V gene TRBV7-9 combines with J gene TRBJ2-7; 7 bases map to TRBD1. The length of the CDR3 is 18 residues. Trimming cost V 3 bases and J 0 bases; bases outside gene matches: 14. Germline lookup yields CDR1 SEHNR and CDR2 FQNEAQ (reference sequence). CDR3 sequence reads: CASSFNKGAGVGSYEQYF. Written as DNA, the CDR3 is TGTGCCAGCAGCTTTAACAAGGGGGCCGGGGTCGGCTCCTACGAGCAGTACTTC.

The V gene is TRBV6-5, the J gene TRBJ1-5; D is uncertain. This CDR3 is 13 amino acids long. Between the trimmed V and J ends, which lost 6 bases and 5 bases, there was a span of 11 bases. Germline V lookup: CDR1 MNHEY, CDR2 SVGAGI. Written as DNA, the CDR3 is TGTGCCAGCAGCGTCCGTTTGTATCAGCCCCAGCATTTT. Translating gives CASSVRLYQPQHF.

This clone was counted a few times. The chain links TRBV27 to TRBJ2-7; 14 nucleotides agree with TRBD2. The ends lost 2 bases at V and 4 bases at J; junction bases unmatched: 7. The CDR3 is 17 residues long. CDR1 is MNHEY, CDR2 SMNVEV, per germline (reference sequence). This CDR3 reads CASSLKGTSGSFYEQYF. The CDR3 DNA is TGTGCCAGCAGTTTAAAGGGGACTAGCGGGAGTTTTTACGAGCAGTACTTC.

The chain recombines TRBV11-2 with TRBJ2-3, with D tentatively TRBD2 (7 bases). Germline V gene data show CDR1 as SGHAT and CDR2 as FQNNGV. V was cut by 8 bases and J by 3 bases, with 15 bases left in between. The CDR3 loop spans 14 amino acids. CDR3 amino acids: CASSRGAGTDTQYF. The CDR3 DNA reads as TGTGCCAGCTCCCGGGGGGCGGGGACAGATACGCAGTATTTT.

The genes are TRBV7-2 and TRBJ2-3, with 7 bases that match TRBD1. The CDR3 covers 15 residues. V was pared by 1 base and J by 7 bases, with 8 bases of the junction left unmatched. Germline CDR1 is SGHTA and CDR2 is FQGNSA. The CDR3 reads CASSLGRPGQNTQYF. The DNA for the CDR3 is TGTGCCAGCAGCTTAGGCAGACCGGGACAGAATACGCAGTATTTT.

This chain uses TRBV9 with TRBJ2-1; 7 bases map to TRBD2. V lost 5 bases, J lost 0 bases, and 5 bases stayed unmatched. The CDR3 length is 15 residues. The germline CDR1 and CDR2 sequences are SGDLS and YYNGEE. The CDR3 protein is CASSAGLGSYNEQFF. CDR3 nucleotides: TGTGCCAGCAGTGCCGGACTAGGCTCCTACAATGAGCAGTTCTTC.

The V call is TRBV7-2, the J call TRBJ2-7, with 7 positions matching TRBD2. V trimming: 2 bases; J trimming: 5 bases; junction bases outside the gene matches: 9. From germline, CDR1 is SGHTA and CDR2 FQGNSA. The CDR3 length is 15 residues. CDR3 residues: CASSLQAAGAHEQYF. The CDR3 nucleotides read TGTGCCAGCAGCTTACAGGCGGCGGGAGCCCACGAGCAGTACTTC.